These T cell receptor beta chains were read from a single sample in a study of cytomegalovirus exposure and HLA in healthy donors. TCRdb's table, derived via immunoSEQ multiplex PCR, lists solely in-frame clones and lacks some. The data show about 170,000 clones, approximately 79% seen once. The sample comprised PBMCs. The source of these receptors is a male donor in good health and CMV-seronegative. CDR3s include the opening cysteine and the closing phenylalanine or tryptophan. A D gene is named only where the DNA matches it firmly. Not all rows give a size; the values are once, few, many and, for expanded clones, a class.

TRBV14,TRBJ2-3,once,.,TGTGCCAGCAGCCAAGGGTGGGCTCCGACGCAGTATTTT,CASSQGWAPTQYF
TRBV10-2,TRBJ2-7,.,TRBD2,TGCGCCAGCAGGGTGACTAGCGGGGGGTCCTACGAGCAGTACTTC,CASRVTSGGSYEQYF
TRBV6-5,TRBJ2-2,.,.,TGTGCCAGCAGTTACGCGGAAGGCGGGGAGCTGTTTTTT,CASSYAEGGELFF
TRBV30,TRBJ1-2,.,.,TGTGCCTGGAGTGTGGAGGGGGGGGATGGCTACACCTTC,CAWSVEGGDGYTF
TRBV27,TRBJ2-3,.,TRBD2,TGTGCCAGCAGCTTTACGCGGGGGAGCACAGATACGCAGTATTTT,CASSFTRGSTDTQYF
TRBV5-1,TRBJ2-1,.,TRBD1,TGCGCCAGCAGCCTAGGGGGCGTTGCTGGGTACAATGAGCAGTTCTTC,CASSLGGVAGYNEQFF
TRBV7-2,TRBJ1-1,.,TRBD1,TGTGCCAGCAGCTTTGCCGGGACAGGGGGCGGTACTGAAGCTTTCTTT,CASSFAGTGGGTEAFF
TRBV7-8,TRBJ1-1,.,.,TGTGCCAGCAGCTCCCCCTCCCCAGGCCACACTGAAGCTTTCTTT,CASSSPSPGHTEAFF
TRBV6-5,TRBJ2-7,.,TRBD1,TGTGCCAGCAGACCGGGACAGGGGCGCGAGCAGTACTTC,CASRPGQGREQYF
TRBV28,TRBJ2-1,.,.,TGTGCCAGCAGTTTAGCCACGGGTGGGGGGGCTGAGCAGTTCTTC,CASSLATGGGAEQFF
TRBV4-1,TRBJ2-7,.,.,TGCGCCAGCGCAAGAGGGGGGGACTCCTACGAGCAGTACTTC,CASARGGDSYEQYF
TRBV5-6,TRBJ2-3,.,TRBD2,TGTGCCAGCAGCGAACCGGGGGGGCAGGGAGATACGCAGTATTTT,CASSEPGGQGDTQYF
TRBV4-3,TRBJ1-2,.,.,TGCGCCAGCAGCCCGGGGATCATGAGTCGTACCTACACCTTC,CASSPGIMSRTYTF
TRBV6-1,TRBJ2-3,.,.,TGTGCCAGCGGCGGGACGGTGCCCCCAGATACGCAGTATTTT,CASGGTVPPDTQYF
TRBV5-1,TRBJ1-2,.,TRBD1,TGCGCCAGCAGCCCTGGGACAGGGAGTATGGGTGGCTACACCTTC,CASSPGTGSMGGYTF